These 29 T cell receptor gamma chains were all obtained from the same sample, sequenced in a study of Vδ1+ human thymocytes. Study-level points and caveats: Highly polyclonal TRG and TRD repertoires with Gaussian CDR3 length distributions appeared in thymus.

The template was reverse-transcribed extracted RNA. The CDR3 regions were amplified by multiplex PCR from V-gene primers to a constant-region primer. With CATT, TCRdb re-called clones from the multiplex PCR reads. The sample lists 30,000 to 45,000 gamma-chain clones, around 20% occurring once. Their specific antigens are unknown. The sequenced material came from Vdelta1+ gamma-delta thymocytes from the thymus. Described subset: FACS-sorted CD3+ TCRalphabeta- TCRVdelta1+ TCRVdelta2- thymocytes. The source of these receptors is a girl under two years old who had congenital heart surgery.

This chain joins TRGV8 and TRGJP2. J gave up 4 bases and V 4 bases, and 12 bases lay outside the gene matches. Germline values: CDR1 VENAVY, CDR2 YDSYNSRV. The CDR3 sequence is 16 residues long. CDR3 bases: TGTGCCACCTGGGACGGGTGGGGTGATAGTGATTGGATCAAGACGTTT. Translating gives CATWDGWGDSDWIKTF.

The chain combines TRGV4 with TRGJ1 or TRGJ2. V lost 1 base to trimming and J lost 3 bases; unmatched junction nucleotides: 12. The CDR3 totals 16 residues. CDR1 and CDR2 (germline): EGSTGY, YDSYTSSV. CDR3 nucleotide sequence: TGTGCCACCTGGGATGGCGAGGGGGAAATTTATTATAAGAAACTCTTT. Protein product: CATWDGEGEIYYKKLF.

By share of the sample, this clone is medium-sized. The chain couples TRGV2 to TRGJ1 or TRGJ2. With V trimmed by 0 bases and J by 12 bases, 5 bases remained unmatched. Germline CDR1 and CDR2: EGSNGY and YDSYNSKV. The CDR3 totals 11 residues. DNA for the CDR3: TGTGCCACCTGGGACGGGCGGGCGAAACTCTTT. It codes for CATWDGRAKLF.

This clone was seen once. The rearrangement joins TRGV5 to TRGJP2. With V trimmed by 0 bases and J by 8 bases, 9 bases remained unmatched. This CDR3 is built from 15 residues. The germline V gene has CDR1 VINAFY and CDR2 YDVSNSKD. Written as DNA, the CDR3 is TGTGCCACCTGGGACAGGTCAACTGCAGATTGGATCAAGACGTTT. This translates into CATWDRSTADWIKTF.

Concerning this clone: At one of its ends the junction is not consistent with the germline gene, which may arise from a read error. V is TRGV8 and J is TRGJ1 or TRGJ2. The CDR3 has 9 amino acids. CDR1 is VENAVY, CDR2 YDSYNSRV, per germline. CDR3 loop: CATDYKELF. In DNA form, the CDR3 reads TGTGCCACGGATTATAAGGAACTCTTT.

This clone was seen a handful of times. The V call is TRGV4, the J call TRGJ1 or TRGJ2. The germline V gene encodes CDR1 EGSTGY and CDR2 YDSYTSSV. The length of the CDR3 is 11 residues. The ends lost 0 bases at V and 11 bases at J; junction bases unmatched: 4. CDR3 sequence: CATWDGMEKLF. The CDR3 nucleotides are TGTGCCACCTGGGATGGGATGGAGAAACTCTTT.

Of note for this clone: Different DNA sequences within this sample yield the same CDR3. The chain recombines TRGV9 with TRGJ1 or TRGJ2. The germline V gene encodes CDR1 GITISATS and CDR2 ISYDGTV (reference sequence). CDR3 length equals 12 residues. The junction had 4 bases not matched to a gene; V was cut back by 1 base and J by 7 bases. CDR3 sequence (DNA): TGTGCCTTGTGGGAGGTAACCTATAAGAAACTCTTT. Its protein is CALWEVTYKKLF.

This clone was observed a few times. The J gene is TRGJ1 or TRGJ2, the V gene TRGV9. The germline gives CDR1 GITISATS, CDR2 ISYDGTV (reference sequence). V shed 1 base and J 9 bases; nucleotides not matched to a gene: 6. CDR3 size: 12 residues. The CDR3 region is CALWEVGAKKLF. The CDR3 DNA reads as TGTGCCTTGTGGGAGGTCGGGGCTAAGAAACTCTTT.

This chain uses TRGV2 with TRGJ1 or TRGJ2. The CDR3 extends over 13 amino acids. V lost 0 bases, J lost 9 bases, and 8 bases stayed unmatched. Germline CDR1 is EGSNGY and CDR2 is YDSYNSKV. Written as DNA, the CDR3 is TGTGCCACCTGGGACGGGAGACGAGGTAAGAAACTCTTT. It yields the protein CATWDGRRGKKLF.

The chain employs TRGV4 and TRGJ1 or TRGJ2. Germline V gene data show CDR1 as EGSTGY and CDR2 as YDSYTSSV. V shed 4 bases, J shed 6 bases, and the junction held 21 bases outside the gene matches. The CDR3 is 17 residues long. In nucleotides, the CDR3 is TGTGCCACCTGGGACAGGCCCCCCGGGTTGAAGAGTTATAAGAAACTCTTT. Protein: CATWDRPPGLKSYKKLF.

The table lists this clone with a few counts. The rearrangement links TRGV3 to TRGJ1 or TRGJ2. J was trimmed by 5 bases and V by 3 bases; bases with no gene match: 16. The CDR3 consists of 16 residues. Looked up from germline, CDR1 is VTNTFY and CDR2 is YDVSTARD (reference sequence). The CDR3 bases are TGTGCCACCTGGGACCGCTATGATTTCGTGGATTATAAGAAACTCTTT. As protein: CATWDRYDFVDYKKLF.

This chain joins TRGV4 and TRGJ1 or TRGJ2. Germline V gene data show CDR1 as EGSTGY and CDR2 as YDSYTSSV. This CDR3 comprises 15 residues. Unmatched junction bases numbered 12, after V lost 4 bases and J lost 3 bases. The CDR3 DNA reads TGTGCCACCTGGGAGGGTGTTTTCGCTTATTATAAGAAACTCTTT. It translates to CATWEGVFAYYKKLF.

This clone appeared a few times. The chain recombines TRGV8 with TRGJ1 or TRGJ2. The CDR3 loop spans 16 amino acids. J lost 0 bases, V lost 4 bases, and 12 bases had no gene match. Germline values: CDR1 VENAVY, CDR2 YDSYNSRV. The CDR3 loop is CATWDLDHPNYYKKLF. The CDR3 bases are TGTGCCACCTGGGACCTCGACCATCCGAATTATTATAAGAAACTCTTT.

The table lists this clone with a few counts. The chain links TRGV3 to TRGJ1 or TRGJ2. This CDR3 comprises 14 residues. The ends lost 3 bases at V and 3 bases at J; junction bases unmatched: 8. CDR1 is VTNTFY, CDR2 YDVSTARD, per germline (reference sequence). DNA for the CDR3: TGTGCCACCTGGGACGTACCATGTTATTATAAGAAACTCTTT. Its translation is CATWDVPCYYKKLF.

The V call is TRGV9, the J call TRGJ1 or TRGJ2. The CDR3 loop spans 12 amino acids. Per germline, CDR1 GITISATS and CDR2 ISYDGTV (reference sequence). Trimming cost V 0 bases and J 12 bases; bases outside gene matches: 8. CDR3 protein: CALWEVLRRKLF. In nucleotides, the CDR3 is TGTGCCTTGTGGGAGGTGCTGAGAAGGAAACTCTTT.

This clone was seen a few times. The chain combines TRGV8 with TRGJ1 or TRGJ2. After removal of 2 bases from V and 7 bases from J, the junction contained 8 bases not matched to a gene. Germline V gene data show CDR1 as VENAVY and CDR2 as YDSYNSRV. The CDR3 is 13 residues long. In nucleotides, the CDR3 is TGTGCCACCTGGGATAAGGGAGGATATAAGAAACTCTTT. This codes for CATWDKGGYKKLF.

V gene TRGV3 combines with J gene TRGJ1 or TRGJ2. Germline V gene data show CDR1 as VTNTFY and CDR2 as YDVSTARD (reference sequence). This CDR3 has 14 amino acids. Trimming cost V 2 bases and J 8 bases; bases outside gene matches: 12. The CDR3 spells CATWDTVLRDKKLF. CDR3 sequence (DNA): TGTGCCACCTGGGACACGGTGCTTAGGGATAAGAAACTCTTT.

This clone was seen a handful of times. The same CDR3 is also encoded by other DNA sequences in this sample. The chain uses TRGV4 and TRGJ1 or TRGJ2. Germline CDR1 EGSTGY, CDR2 YDSYTSSV. Trimming cost V 2 bases and J 5 bases; bases outside gene matches: 3. This CDR3 is built from 12 residues. The CDR3 protein is CATWDANYKKLF. CDR3 DNA sequence: TGTGCCACCTGGGATGCGAATTATAAGAAACTCTTT.

This clone was found a few times. The chain combines TRGV8 with TRGJ1 or TRGJ2. Trimming removed 4 bases from V and 9 bases from J; junction bases left unmatched: 3. The CDR3 loop spans 10 amino acids. Germline lookup yields CDR1 VENAVY and CDR2 YDSYNSRV. CDR3 amino acids: CATWERKKLF. The CDR3 nucleotides are TGTGCCACCTGGGAGCGTAAGAAACTCTTT.

The chain carries TRGV9 and TRGJ1 or TRGJ2. This CDR3 is 17 amino acids long. V shed 2 bases, J shed 5 bases, and the junction held 18 bases outside the gene matches. CDR1 GITISATS and CDR2 ISYDGTV come from the germline V gene (reference sequence). The CDR3: CALWEGLGRATNYKKLF. The CDR3 nucleotides read TGTGCCTTGTGGGAGGGCCTCGGGCGCGCTACAAATTATAAGAAACTCTTT.

This clone was seen more than once but under ten times. Other DNA sequences of this sample code for an identical CDR3. The chain couples TRGV8 to TRGJ1 or TRGJ2. The length of the CDR3 is 13 residues. CDR1 VENAVY and CDR2 YDSYNSRV come from the germline V gene. Trimming took 3 bases from V and 2 from J; bases not matched to a gene: 4. CDR3 sequence: CATWDRDYYKKLF. In DNA form, the CDR3 reads TGTGCCACCTGGGATCGGGATTATTATAAGAAACTCTTT.

Points on this clone: This CDR3 is also generated by other DNA sequences in the sample. The chain uses TRGV4 and TRGJ1 or TRGJ2. The CDR3 consists of 14 residues. V lost 0 bases, J lost 3 bases, and 5 bases stayed unmatched. CDR1 and CDR2 from the germline V gene are EGSTGY and YDSYTSSV. CDR3 nucleotide sequence: TGTGCCACCTGGGATGGGCTGGGTTATTATAAGAAACTCTTT. Encoded protein: CATWDGLGYYKKLF.

The chain uses TRGV2 and TRGJ1 or TRGJ2. The CDR3 has 13 amino acids. V gave up 0 bases and J gave up 10 bases; unmatched junction bases: 9. CDR1 is EGSNGY, CDR2 YDSYNSKV, per germline. DNA of the CDR3: TGTGCCACCTGGGACGGGCCGGGGTCCAAGAAACTCTTT. Translating gives CATWDGPGSKKLF.

This clone has more than one count but fewer than ten. This chain links TRGV3 with TRGJ1 or TRGJ2. Per germline, CDR1 VTNTFY and CDR2 YDVSTARD (reference sequence). V dropped 3 bases and J dropped 0; count of bases not matched to a gene: 8. The CDR3 covers 15 residues. CDR3 region: CATWDGLKNYYKKLF. As DNA, the CDR3 is TGTGCCACCTGGGACGGTCTAAAGAATTATTATAAGAAACTCTTT.

Concerning this clone: The sample carries other DNA sequences with the same CDR3. The chain carries TRGV9 and TRGJ1 or TRGJ2. The J segment lost 3 bases and the V segment lost 3 bases, leaving 5 bases of the junction unmatched. The CDR3 has 13 residues. Germline loops: CDR1 GITISATS, CDR2 ISYDGTV (reference sequence). The CDR3 protein is CALWENVYYKKLF. The CDR3, as DNA: TGTGCCTTGTGGGAGAACGTTTATTATAAGAAACTCTTT.

The gene calls are TRGV8 and TRGJP1. CDR3 length: 17 amino acids. V gave up 0 bases and J gave up 5 bases; unmatched junction bases: 12. The germline CDR1 and CDR2 sequences are VENAVY and YDSYNSRV. This CDR3 reads CATWDRSSFATGWFKIF. The CDR3 region has the DNA TGTGCCACCTGGGATAGGAGCTCCTTTGCTACTGGTTGGTTCAAGATATTT.

This clone came up a few times. The chain combines TRGV3 with TRGJ1 or TRGJ2. Germline assignment: CDR1 VTNTFY and CDR2 YDVSTARD (reference sequence). Unmatched junction bases numbered 8, after V lost 0 bases and J lost 3 bases. The CDR3 totals 15 residues. The DNA of the CDR3 is TGTGCCACCTGGGACAGGTCCAGAGGTTATTATAAGAAACTCTTT. It encodes CATWDRSRGYYKKLF.

This clone appeared a few times. The V call is TRGV2, the J call TRGJ1 or TRGJ2. Germline loops: CDR1 EGSNGY, CDR2 YDSYNSKV. This CDR3 has 13 residues. V gave up 0 bases and J gave up 6 bases; unmatched junction bases: 5. CDR3 DNA: TGTGCCACCTGGGACGGGTCCAGTTATAAGAAACTCTTT. Translated, it gives CATWDGSSYKKLF.

V gene TRGV2 combines with J gene TRGJP2. Germline assignment: CDR1 EGSNGY and CDR2 YDSYNSKV. The CDR3 length is 13 residues. V shed 1 base, J shed 7 bases, and the junction held 3 bases outside the gene matches. The CDR3 DNA is TGTGCCACCTGGGACGGATATGATTGGATCAAGACGTTT. It codes for CATWDGYDWIKTF.